Detailed here is one TCR beta chain. The clone's antigen remains unknown. No base qualities exist here, and no much larger clone lies one base off it. The immunoSEQ Assay, a bias-controlled multiplex PCR, was used to amplify TCRbeta CDR3 regions from genomic DNA. In the source study's methods: The number of nucleated cells in each sample was estimated from the amplification of reference gene primers within the assay. Sequence reads were collapsed and filtered to measure the absolute abundance of every unique TCRbeta CDR3 rearrangement. For each sample, productive Simpson clonality was calculated as the square root of Simpson's diversity index over productive rearrangements. TCRdb holds this immuneACCESS table with in-frame rearrangements only. Some clones are missing; in checked studies, unresolved V genes explain under half, and the rest has no known cause. V and J calls and clone size follow that table, whereas D and trimming were derived from the DNA. The sample yields around 180,000 clones; about 87% were counted once. Clones ranked in the top ten supply just under 2.5% of the sample.

According to the germline V gene, CDR1 reads SQVTM and CDR2 reads ANQGSEA. Counted from cysteine to phenylalanine, this CDR3 has 13 amino acids. The retained sequence is limited to the CDR3, 39 bases, with the frame set at the first base. Cut back by 6 bases and 3 bases, the V and J ends lie 14 bases apart. These data originate in a study of blood T cell repertoires in COVID-19 (dated by TCRdb to between 2020 and 2021). The study in broad terms: Collaborator samples came from the United States, Italy and Spain and covered acute and convalescent phases of COVID-19. A de-identified subject ID, COVID-19 status, age in years and sex were almost always included in the sample metadata. Samples were obtained from the ongoing ImmuneRACE study (first 160 participants) and from 950 to 1,500 subjects provided by 6 global collaborators. The material from the prospective study consisted of cDNA or gDNA derived from T cells, B-cell-depleted T cells, or PBMCs. The repertoires were released in a freely available public database meant as a resource for research on the immune response to SARS-CoV-2. The dataset comprised deeply sampled blood TCRbeta repertoires from subjects exposed to, actively infected with, or recovered from COVID-19. Where available, HLA class I and class II types were obtained from metadata supplied by the sample provider rather than from assay-based typing.

Paper-wide results and their limitations: Clinical and demographic metadata were provided uncurated, with the amount varying by source and participant.

Each collaborating institution followed its own protocols to collect whole blood in K2EDTA tubes. For TCRbeta analysis, collaborators shipped samples as frozen whole blood, isolated PBMCs, or DNA extracted from either of those sample types. The clonotype comes from a middle-aged man with active or convalescent COVID-19. This sequence uses TRBV29-1 and TRBJ1-1, with the D gene call left open. Specimen: peripheral blood. The DNA reads TGCAGCGTGCGGTTGAGGGTGGACACTGAAGCTTTCTTT. Its protein product is CSVRLRVDTEAFF. With the rest looked up from the reference TRBV29-1 and TRBJ1-1 genes rather than sequenced, the full variable domain is SAVISQKPSRDICQRGTSLTIQCQVDSQVTMMFWYRQQPGQSLTLIATANQGSEATYESGFVIDKFPISRPNLTFSTLTVSNMSPEDSSIYLCSVRLRVDTEAFFGQGTRLTVV.